The 27 T cell receptor beta chains below all came from one sample that was sequenced in a study of blood T cell repertoires in COVID-19. Using immunoSEQ multiplex PCR, the repertoire was profiled, and TCRdb retains in-frame clones only, with some absent. Among about 120,000 clones listed, 88% were seen once. Sample: peripheral blood. Receptors were obtained from a woman aged 80 or over with acute or convalescent COVID-19.

This chain uses TRBV11-3 with TRBJ1-1, with D unclear. Germline V lookup: CDR1 SGHNT, CDR2 YENEEA. The CDR3 consists of 16 residues. Between the trimmed V and J ends, which lost 2 bases and 0 bases, there was a span of 13 bases. The CDR3 spells CASSLREVGMNTEAFF. DNA of the CDR3: TGTGCCAGCAGCTTACGGGAGGTCGGGATGAACACTGAAGCTTTCTTT.

This clone was seen just once. The chain uses TRBV3-1 (or the pseudogene TRBV3-2) and TRBJ1-2, with 8 bases that match TRBD1. Per germline, CDR1 LGHDT and CDR2 YNNKEL (reference sequence). The CDR3 totals 13 residues. Unmatched junction bases numbered 3, after V lost 5 bases and J lost 4 bases. The CDR3 protein is CASSSTGGYGYTF. The CDR3 nucleotides are TGTGCCAGCAGCTCCACAGGGGGCTATGGCTACACCTTC.

V gene TRBV5-1 combines with J gene TRBJ2-6, with a possible D match to TRBD2 (5 bases). Germline V gene sequence: CDR1 SGHRS, CDR2 YFSETQ. The CDR3 sequence is 16 residues long. Trimming took 4 bases from V and 0 from J, leaving 11 bases between them. The CDR3 here is CASSPGGLSGANVLTF. DNA of the CDR3: TGCGCCAGCAGCCCCGGCGGGCTCTCTGGGGCCAACGTCCTGACTTTC.

This clone was found once. The chain couples TRBV5-5 to TRBJ2-5; TRBD2 matches 7 bases. The V and J ends lost 6 bases and 5 bases, in that order; junction bases with no gene match: 16. The CDR3 length is 16 residues. Per germline, CDR1 SGHKS and CDR2 YYEKEE (reference sequence). In nucleotides, the CDR3 is TGTGCCAGCACACCACCGCCTGGGGGAGGGCCTGAGACCCAGTACTTC. This gives the protein CASTPPPGGGPETQYF.

The chain recombines TRBV11-3 with TRBJ2-2; tentative D call: TRBD2 (6 bases). The germline V and J ends were trimmed by 2 bases and 5 bases, with 12 bases remaining between them. This CDR3 has 15 amino acids. Germline V gene sequence: CDR1 SGHNT, CDR2 YENEEA. The CDR3 protein is CASSLSGGSTGELFF. The CDR3 nucleotides are TGTGCCAGCAGCTTATCTGGGGGGAGTACCGGGGAGCTGTTTTTT.

This sequence joins TRBV19 and TRBJ1-2, with 9 nucleotides matching TRBD1. Unmatched junction bases numbered 7, after V lost 4 bases and J lost 4 bases. The V gene's germline CDR1 is LNHDA and CDR2 SQIVND (reference sequence). The CDR3 sequence is 15 residues long. CDR3 sequence (DNA): TGTGCCAGTAGTACCTCGGACAGGGGCGCCTATGGCTACACCTTC. Translation gives CASSTSDRGAYGYTF.

This chain links TRBV2 with TRBJ2-2; TRBD2 might be the D (5 bases). This CDR3 region has 15 residues. Between the trimmed V and J ends, which lost 3 bases and 3 bases, there was a span of 11 bases. CDR1 is SNHLY, CDR2 FYNNEI, per germline. CDR3 loop: CASSDAGSYTGELFF. For the CDR3, the DNA is TGTGCCAGCAGTGACGCGGGTTCCTACACCGGGGAGCTGTTTTTT.

This rearrangement joins TRBV4-3 to TRBJ2-3, with D perhaps matching TRBD1 (6 bases). Per germline, CDR1 LGHNA and CDR2 YSLEER. The CDR3 has 15 residues. V gave up 5 bases and J gave up 10 bases, with 22 bases separating them. CDR3 region: CASSLTGSGGVPQYF. In nucleotides, the CDR3 is TGCGCCAGCAGCTTAACAGGGTCTGGTGGCGTTCCGCAGTATTTT.

This rearrangement joins TRBV6-6 to TRBJ1-2; 8 bases are shared with TRBD1. CDR3 length: 15 amino acids. Per the germline V gene, CDR1 is MNHNY and CDR2 is SVGAGI (reference sequence). With 4 bases clipped from V and 5 bases from J, the junction kept 9 bases outside the gene matches. Here the CDR3 DNA reads TGTGCCAGCAGTTTGCGACAGGGGCCTACATATGGCTACACCTTC. It codes for CASSLRQGPTYGYTF.

The V gene is TRBV6-6, the J gene TRBJ2-7; 7 nucleotides agree with TRBD1. Germline CDR1 is MNHNY and CDR2 is SVGAGI (reference sequence). This CDR3 region has 12 residues. J lost 6 bases, V lost 6 bases, and 5 bases had no gene match. Here the CDR3 reads CASSKGAAEQYF. CDR3 sequence (DNA): TGTGCCAGCAGCAAGGGGGCGGCCGAGCAGTACTTC.

This clone occurred once. The chain couples TRBV11-1 to TRBJ2-1; D may be TRBD1 (6 bases). This CDR3 comprises 13 residues. V was pared by 5 bases and J by 7 bases, with 12 bases between. Germline V CDR1 and CDR2: SGHAT, FQDESV (reference sequence). The CDR3 coding sequence is TGTGCCAGCAGCCCAGGACAGACTAATGAGCAGTTCTTC. Residues: CASSPGQTNEQFF.

This chain connects TRBV5-1 to TRBJ2-5; 7 bases are a match to TRBD1. Trimming removed 0 bases from V and 5 bases from J; junction bases left unmatched: 7. Germline V gene data show CDR1 as SGHRS and CDR2 as YFSETQ. CDR3 length: 15 residues. CDR3 amino acids: CASSLEDRTWETQYF. Written as DNA, the CDR3 is TGCGCCAGCAGCTTGGAGGACAGGACGTGGGAGACCCAGTACTTC.

The rearrangement uses TRBV21-1 and TRBJ1-2; the table's D call, TRBD1, has no DNA check behind it. TRBV21-1 is labeled a pseudogene. The CDR3 is 13 residues long. CDR3 nucleotides: TGTGCCAGCAACCAATATCAGGGGGATGGCTACACCTTC. It translates to CASNQYQGDGYTF.

The chain joins TRBV7-7 to TRBJ1-5; 7 positions agree with TRBD1. In germline, CDR1 is SSHAT, CDR2 FNYEAQ (reference sequence). This CDR3 contains 15 residues. With 1 base clipped from V and 4 bases from J, the junction kept 4 bases outside the gene matches. The CDR3, as DNA: TGTGCCAGCAGCTTAGATGGGGGACAGAATCAGCCCCAGCATTTT. Its translation is CASSLDGGQNQPQHF. Full variable domain (outside the CDR3, taken from reference TRBV7-7 and TRBJ1-5): GAGVSQSPRYKVTKRGQDVTLRCDPISSHATLYWYQQALGQGPEFLTYFNYEAQPDKSGLPSDRFSAERPEGSISTLTIQRTEQRDSAMYRCASSLDGGQNQPQHFGDGTRLSIL.

The chain couples TRBV5-1 to TRBJ1-2, with D possibly TRBD1 on 6 matching bases. Per the germline V gene, CDR1 is SGHRS and CDR2 is YFSETQ. V was trimmed by 4 bases and J by 8 bases, leaving 12 bases between them. The CDR3 sequence is 12 residues long. Written as DNA, the CDR3 is TGCGCCAGCAGCACTCAGGGGTTCGGCTACACCTTC. It specifies CASSTQGFGYTF. Complete variable domain (other parts from reference TRBV5-1 and TRBJ1-2): KAGVTQTPRYLIKTRGQQVTLSCSPISGHRSVSWYQQTPGQGLQFLFEYFSETQRNKGNFPGRFSGRQFSNSRSEMNVSTLELGDSALYLCASSTQGFGYTFGSGTRLTVV.

This chain links TRBV15 with TRBJ2-7, with 7 bases identical to TRBD1. Germline values: CDR1 LNHNV, CDR2 YYDKDF (reference sequence). Trimming at V came to 1 base and at J to 2 bases, leaving 2 bases not matched to a gene. The CDR3 has 14 residues. DNA for the CDR3: TGTGCCACCAGCAGAGTCACAGGGGCCTACGAGCAGTACTTC. Translated: CATSRVTGAYEQYF.

The chain combines TRBV28 with TRBJ1-1, with unresolved D. Germline V gene lookup returns CDR1 MDHEN and CDR2 SYDVKM. The CDR3 is 12 residues long. The V gene lost 7 bases and the J gene lost 5 bases, with 11 bases spanning the gap. For the CDR3, the DNA is TGTGCCAGCAAAGCTAGCCGGACTGAAGCTTTCTTT. Translation gives CASKASRTEAFF.

The chain is built from TRBV28 and TRBJ2-4; a possible D gene is TRBD2 (6 bases). This CDR3 contains 14 residues. Germline lookup yields CDR1 MDHEN and CDR2 SYDVKM. V was shortened by 8 bases and J by 4 bases, with 15 bases between the two germline ends. CDR3 in amino acids: CASGKAGAKNIQYF. In nucleotides, the CDR3 is TGTGCCAGCGGTAAAGCGGGTGCGAAAAACATTCAGTACTTC.

The chain joins TRBV27 to TRBJ1-1; possibly TRBD1 for D (6 bases). The V end was cut by 5 bases, the J end by 7 bases, with 14 bases between. Germline-derived CDR1 and CDR2 are MNHEY and SMNVEV (reference sequence). The CDR3 totals 13 residues. This CDR3 reads CASSLRGAGEAFF. The CDR3, as DNA: TGTGCCAGCAGTCTCAGGGGAGCAGGTGAAGCTTTCTTT.

This sequence joins TRBV5-4 and TRBJ2-2, with 8 bases aligning to TRBD1. The CDR3 covers 15 residues. J lost 7 bases, V lost 0 bases, and 5 bases had no gene match. Germline lookup yields CDR1 SGHNT and CDR2 YYREEE (reference sequence). CDR3 sequence (DNA): TGTGCCAGCAGCTTGGAGGGCAGGGGGCACGGGGAGCTGTTTTTT. Residues: CASSLEGRGHGELFF.

The chain couples TRBV10-1 to TRBJ2-3; TRBD1 matches at 7 bases. Germline V gives CDR1 WNHNN, CDR2 SYGVQD (reference sequence). The CDR3 runs to 12 residues. V dropped 6 bases and J dropped 7; count of bases not matched to a gene: 4. CDR3 sequence (DNA): TGCGCCAGCAGCCCCAGGGGGAATACGCAGTATTTT. This encodes CASSPRGNTQYF.

For this clone: The same CDR3 also results from other DNA sequences found in this sample. The chain is built from TRBV5-1 and TRBJ2-3; the D gene is possibly TRBD2 (5 bases). V shed 0 bases and J shed 5 bases, with 10 bases lying between them. Germline CDR1 and CDR2: SGHRS and YFSETQ. This CDR3 has 14 residues. This CDR3 reads CASSLGGPGDTQYF. CDR3 in DNA: TGCGCCAGCAGCTTGGGAGGGCCGGGAGATACGCAGTATTTT.

The V gene is TRBV9, the J gene TRBJ1-5; no clear D gene. The CDR3 runs to 17 residues. The germline V gene has CDR1 SGDLS and CDR2 YYNGEE. V was clipped by 0 bases and J by 2 bases, with 15 bases between them. The DNA of the CDR3 is TGTGCCAGCAGCGTAGACCCAGGAGGGCCCGGCAATCAGCCCCAGCATTTT. Its protein is CASSVDPGGPGNQPQHF.

This clone has a handful of counts. The same CDR3 is also encoded by other DNA sequences in this sample. The gene calls are TRBV12-3 or TRBV12-4 and TRBJ2-1; no clear D gene. The CDR3 totals 11 residues. The V gene lost 6 bases and the J gene lost 4 bases, with 4 bases spanning the gap. The CDR3 protein is CASSSYNEQFF. Written as DNA, the CDR3 is TGTGCCAGCAGCTCTTACAATGAGCAGTTCTTC.

The genes are TRBV7-2 and TRBJ1-2, with 8 bases aligning to TRBD1. This CDR3 has 14 residues. The germline V gene encodes CDR1 SGHTA and CDR2 FQGNSA. Trimming cost V 5 bases and J 5 bases; bases outside gene matches: 7. The CDR3 is CASSPRQGHYGYTF. The DNA for the CDR3 is TGTGCCAGCAGCCCCCGACAGGGGCATTATGGCTACACCTTC.

V is TRBV6-2 or TRBV6-3 and J is TRBJ1-2; D might be TRBD1 (5 bases). This CDR3 contains 14 residues. Trimming removed 5 bases from V and 2 bases from J, with 12 bases in between. In germline, CDR1 is MNHEY, CDR2 SVGEGT. The CDR3 loop reads CASSDHQGNYGYTF. In nucleotides, the CDR3 is TGTGCCAGCAGTGACCATCAGGGAAACTATGGCTACACCTTC.

In this sample, this clone turned up once. This chain joins TRBV29-1 and TRBJ2-3; tentatively, D is TRBD2 (6 bases). The CDR3 has 16 amino acids. Deletions cut 3 bases from V and 2 bases from J, with 18 bases between. Germline CDR1 and CDR2: SQVTM and ANQGSEA. CDR3 bases: TGCAGCGTTGATGCCGGGAGTCTTCGTTCCACAGATACGCAGTATTTT. It yields the protein CSVDAGSLRSTDTQYF.